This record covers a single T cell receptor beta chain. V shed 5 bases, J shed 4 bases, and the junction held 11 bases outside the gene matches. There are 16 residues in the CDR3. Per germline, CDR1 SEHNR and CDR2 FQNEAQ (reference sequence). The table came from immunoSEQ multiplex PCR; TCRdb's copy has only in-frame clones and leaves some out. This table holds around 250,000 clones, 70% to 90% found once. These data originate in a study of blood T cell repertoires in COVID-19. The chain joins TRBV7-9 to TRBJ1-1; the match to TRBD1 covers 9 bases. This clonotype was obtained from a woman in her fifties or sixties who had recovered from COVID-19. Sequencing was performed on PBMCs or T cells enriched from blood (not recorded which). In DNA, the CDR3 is TGTGCCAGCAGCCCTAGGACAGGGGAAGGAACCACTGAAGCTTTCTTT. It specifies CASSPRTGEGTTEAFF.